The 4 T cell receptor beta chains below all came from one sample that was sequenced in a study of radiotherapy plus CTLA-4 blockade in lung cancer. Here immunoSEQ multiplex PCR was the method, and the copy in TCRdb shows in-frame clones only, minus some. Of tens of thousands of clones in the sample, 86% were seen once. Sequences were derived from peripheral blood, sampled from a patient treated with radiotherapy plus ipilimumab. The receptor source for this set is a human donor with non-small cell lung cancer who had a partial response to radiotherapy plus ipilimumab.

V is TRBV14 and J is TRBJ2-6, with 7 nucleotides matching TRBD1. The junction had 1 base not matched to a gene; V was cut back by 4 bases and J by 1 base. Germline V gene data show CDR1 as SGHDN and CDR2 as FVKESK. The CDR3 has 15 residues. CDR3 sequence reads: CASSPGGSGANVLTF. In nucleotides, the CDR3 is TGTGCCAGCAGCCCAGGGGGTTCTGGGGCCAACGTCCTGACTTTC. The complete variable domain, with remaining parts taken from reference TRBV14 and TRBJ2-6, reads EAGVTQFPSHSVIEKGQTVTLRCDPISGHDNLYWYRRVMGKEIKFLLHFVKESKQDESGMPNNRFLAERTGGTYSTLKVQPAELEDSGVYFCASSPGGSGANVLTFGAGSRLTVL.

This clone was picked up a small number of times. The chain uses TRBV10-3 and TRBJ1-1; 8 bases map to TRBD1. The CDR3 length is 14 residues. Germline trimming cut 3 bases from V and 3 bases from J; bases unmatched to any gene: 3. Germline-derived CDR1 and CDR2 are ENHRY and SYGVKD. This CDR3 reads CAISDLQGDTEAFF. Here the CDR3 DNA reads TGTGCCATCAGTGACCTACAGGGGGACACTGAAGCTTTCTTT.

This clone has a handful of counts. The V and J genes are TRBV19 and TRBJ1-1; D is possibly TRBD1 (6 bases). V was trimmed by 5 bases and J by 2 bases, leaving 12 bases between them. The CDR3 is 14 residues long. CDR1 and CDR2 (germline): LNHDA, SQIVND (reference sequence). CDR3 residues: CASSSQGLNTEAFF. CDR3 nucleotide sequence: TGTGCCAGTAGTTCACAGGGTTTAAACACTGAAGCTTTCTTT.

V is TRBV28 and J is TRBJ1-5; 9 bases are shared with TRBD1. The CDR3 sequence is 17 residues long. CDR1 MDHEN and CDR2 SYDVKM come from the germline V gene. J gave up 2 bases and V 5 bases, and 10 bases lay outside the gene matches. The CDR3 loop reads CASSPLTGGAGNQPQHF. CDR3 in DNA: TGTGCCAGCAGTCCGCTAACAGGGGGCGCCGGCAATCAGCCCCAGCATTTT.